This T cell receptor beta chain stems from a study of cytomegalovirus exposure and HLA in healthy donors. The study, taken as a whole, reports: Diagnosis of cytomegalovirus status made by the classifier reportedly showed high specificity and sensitivity.

The V end lost 1 base, the J end lost 0 bases, and 3 bases lay between the germline ends. Germline CDR1 reads KGHSH; CDR2 reads LQKENI. The CDR3 contains 13 residues. As to this clone: What it binds is unknown.

With 60 Vbeta and 13 Jbeta primers, the PCR was carried out. The data were produced by immunoSEQ multiplex PCR, yet TCRdb's version contains in-frame clones alone and is incomplete. The profile shows over 130,000 clones, under 70% of them singletons. The sequence was collected from a woman in her sixties or seventies in good health and CMV-seronegative. The rearrangement uses TRBV18 and TRBJ1-1; no firm D call. Sample: PBMCs. The CDR3 coding sequence is TGTGCCAGCTCACCACGAGTGAACACTGAAGCTTTCTTT. It yields the protein CASSPRVNTEAFF.